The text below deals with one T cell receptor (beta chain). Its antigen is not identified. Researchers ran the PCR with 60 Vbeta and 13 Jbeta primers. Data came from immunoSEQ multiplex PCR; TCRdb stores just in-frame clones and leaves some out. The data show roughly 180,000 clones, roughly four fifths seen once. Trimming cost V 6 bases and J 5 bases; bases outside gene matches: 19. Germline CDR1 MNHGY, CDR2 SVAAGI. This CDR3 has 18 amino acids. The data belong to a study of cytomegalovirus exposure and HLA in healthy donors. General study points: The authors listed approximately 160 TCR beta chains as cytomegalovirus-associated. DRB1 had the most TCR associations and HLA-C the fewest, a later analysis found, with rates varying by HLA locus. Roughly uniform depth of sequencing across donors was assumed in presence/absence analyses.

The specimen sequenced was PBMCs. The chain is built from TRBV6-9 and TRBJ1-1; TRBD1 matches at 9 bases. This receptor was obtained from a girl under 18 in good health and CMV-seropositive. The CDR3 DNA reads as TGTGCCAGCAGGCTCGCTAGGACAGGGGATTTCAGAGGGACTGAAGCTTTCTTT. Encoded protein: CASRLARTGDFRGTEAFF.